This T cell receptor (beta chain) is from a study of early T cells in non-severe SARS-CoV-2 infection. J was trimmed by 4 bases and V by 1 base; bases with no gene match: 10. The length of the CDR3 is 16 residues. The germline gives CDR1 SGHAT, CDR2 FQNNGV. cDNA molecules, individually, were tagged with unique molecular identifiers. TCRdb itself ran the 5' RACE reads through MiXCR, one entry per CDR3 protein. The sample contains roughly 66,000 distinct CDR3 sequences, 9.1% of which appear only once. This rearrangement joins TRBV11-2 to TRBJ2-7; 7 nucleotides match TRBD2. The TCR sequence derives from an adult who was a healthcare worker with PCR-confirmed SARS-CoV-2 infection or an uninfected control (not recorded which). Sequencing was done on a sample of whole blood. CDR3 sequence (DNA): TGTGCCAGCAGCTTAGGCGGCGGGAGCAGTTTGTACGAGCAGTACTTC. It specifies CASSLGGGSSLYEQYF.